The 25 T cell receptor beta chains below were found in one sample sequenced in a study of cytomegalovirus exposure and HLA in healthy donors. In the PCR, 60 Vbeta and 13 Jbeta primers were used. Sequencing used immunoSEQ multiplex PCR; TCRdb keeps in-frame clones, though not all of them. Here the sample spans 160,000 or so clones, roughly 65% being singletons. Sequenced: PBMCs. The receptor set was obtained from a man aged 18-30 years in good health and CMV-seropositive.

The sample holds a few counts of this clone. CDR3 sequence: CASSLYESSTDTQYF. Here the CDR3 DNA reads TGTGCCAGCAGCTTGTATGAGTCTAGCACAGATACGCAGTATTTT. The chain links TRBV5-8 to TRBJ2-3, with D uncertain. The CDR3 has 15 residues. V lost 1 base to trimming and J lost 0 bases, with 9 bases between them. Germline V gives CDR1 SGHTS, CDR2 YDEGEE.

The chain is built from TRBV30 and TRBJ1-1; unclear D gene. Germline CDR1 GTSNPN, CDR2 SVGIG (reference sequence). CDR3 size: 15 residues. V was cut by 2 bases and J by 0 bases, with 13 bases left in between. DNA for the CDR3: TGTGCCTGGAGTCTAACCATGCCCATGAACACTGAAGCTTTCTTT. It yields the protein CAWSLTMPMNTEAFF.

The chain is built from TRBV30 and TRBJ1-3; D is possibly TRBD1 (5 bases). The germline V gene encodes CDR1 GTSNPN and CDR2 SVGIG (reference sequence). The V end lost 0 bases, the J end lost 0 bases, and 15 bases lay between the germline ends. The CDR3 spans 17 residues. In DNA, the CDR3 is TGTGCCTGGAGTGTAGGAATCGGGGGGACCTCTGGAAACACCATATATTTT. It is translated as CAWSVGIGGTSGNTIYF.

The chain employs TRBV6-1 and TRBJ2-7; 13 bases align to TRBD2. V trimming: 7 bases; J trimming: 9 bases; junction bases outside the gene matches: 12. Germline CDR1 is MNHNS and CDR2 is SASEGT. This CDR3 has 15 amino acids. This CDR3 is CASTPGLAGVKVQYV. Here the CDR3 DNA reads TGTGCCAGCACCCCCGGACTAGCGGGAGTTAAGGTGCAGTACGTC.

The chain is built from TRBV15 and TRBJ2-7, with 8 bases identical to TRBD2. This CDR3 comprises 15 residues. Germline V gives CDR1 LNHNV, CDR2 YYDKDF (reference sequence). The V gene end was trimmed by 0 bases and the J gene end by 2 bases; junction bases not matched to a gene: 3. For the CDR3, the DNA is TGTGCCACCAGCAGAGATGATAGCGGGACCTACGAGCAGTACGTC. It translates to CATSRDDSGTYEQYV.

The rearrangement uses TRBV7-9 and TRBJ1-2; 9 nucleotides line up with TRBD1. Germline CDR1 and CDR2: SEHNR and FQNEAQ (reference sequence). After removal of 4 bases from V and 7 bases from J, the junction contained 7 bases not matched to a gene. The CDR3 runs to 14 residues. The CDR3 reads CASSSGTGRRGYTF. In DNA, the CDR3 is TGTGCCAGCAGCTCTGGGACAGGGCGGCGTGGCTACACCTTC.

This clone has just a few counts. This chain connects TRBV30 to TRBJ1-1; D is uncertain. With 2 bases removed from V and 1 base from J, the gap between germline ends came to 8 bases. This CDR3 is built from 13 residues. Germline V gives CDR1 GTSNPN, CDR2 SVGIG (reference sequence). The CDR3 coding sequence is TGTGCCTGGAGTAGGGAGGGGAACACTGAAGCTTTCTTT. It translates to CAWSREGNTEAFF. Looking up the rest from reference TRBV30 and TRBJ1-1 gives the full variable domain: SQTIHQWPATLVQPVGSPLSLECTVEGTSNPNLYWYRQAAGRGLQLLFYSVGIGQISSEVPQNLSASRPQDRQFILSSKKLLLSDSGFYLCAWSREGNTEAFFGQGTRLTVV.

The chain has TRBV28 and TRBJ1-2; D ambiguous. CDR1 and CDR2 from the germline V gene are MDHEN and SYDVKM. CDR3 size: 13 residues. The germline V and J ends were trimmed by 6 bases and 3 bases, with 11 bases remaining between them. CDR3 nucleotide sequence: TGTGCCAGCAGGCGTTCCGGGGACTATGGCTACACCTTC. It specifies CASRRSGDYGYTF.

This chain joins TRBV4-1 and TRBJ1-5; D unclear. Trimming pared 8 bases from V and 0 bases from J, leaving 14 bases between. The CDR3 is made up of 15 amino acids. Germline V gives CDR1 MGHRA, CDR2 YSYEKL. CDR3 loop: CASGLYFDSNQPQHF. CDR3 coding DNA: TGCGCCAGCGGGCTGTATTTCGATAGCAATCAGCCCCAGCATTTT.

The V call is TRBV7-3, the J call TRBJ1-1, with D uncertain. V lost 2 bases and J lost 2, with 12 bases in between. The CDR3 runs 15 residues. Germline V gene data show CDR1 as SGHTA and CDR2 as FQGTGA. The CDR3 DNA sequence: TGTGCCAGCAGCTTATCCCTGAGCCTTAACACTGAAGCTTTCTTT. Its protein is CASSLSLSLNTEAFF.

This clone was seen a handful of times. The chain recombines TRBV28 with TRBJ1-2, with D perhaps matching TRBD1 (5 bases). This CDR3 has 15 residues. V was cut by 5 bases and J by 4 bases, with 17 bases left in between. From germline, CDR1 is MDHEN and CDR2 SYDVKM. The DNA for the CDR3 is TGTGCCAGCAGTACCCCGGACAAGGGGATCTATGGCTACACCTTC. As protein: CASSTPDKGIYGYTF.

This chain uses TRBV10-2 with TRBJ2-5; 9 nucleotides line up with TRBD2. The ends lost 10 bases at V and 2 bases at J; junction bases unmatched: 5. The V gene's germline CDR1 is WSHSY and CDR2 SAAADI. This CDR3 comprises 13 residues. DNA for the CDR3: TGCGCCACCAAGCTAGCGGGGCAAGAGACCCAGTACTTC. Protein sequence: CATKLAGQETQYF.

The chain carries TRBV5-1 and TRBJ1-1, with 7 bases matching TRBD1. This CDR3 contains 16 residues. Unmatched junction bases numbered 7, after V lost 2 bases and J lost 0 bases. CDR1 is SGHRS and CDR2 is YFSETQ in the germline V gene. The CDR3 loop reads CASSFSFGQVNTEAFF. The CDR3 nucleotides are TGCGCCAGCAGCTTCAGCTTCGGACAGGTGAACACTGAAGCTTTCTTT.

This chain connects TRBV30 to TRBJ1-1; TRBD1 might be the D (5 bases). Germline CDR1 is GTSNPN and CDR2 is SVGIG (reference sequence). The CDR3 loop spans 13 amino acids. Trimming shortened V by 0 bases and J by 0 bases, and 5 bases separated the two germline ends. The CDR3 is CAWSVQVNTEAFF. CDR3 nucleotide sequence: TGTGCCTGGAGTGTACAGGTGAACACTGAAGCTTTCTTT.

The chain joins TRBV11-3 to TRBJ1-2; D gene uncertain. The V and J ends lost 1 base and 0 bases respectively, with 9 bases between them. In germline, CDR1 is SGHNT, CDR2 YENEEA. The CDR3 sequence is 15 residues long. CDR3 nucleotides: TGTGCCAGCAGCTTAGGGGGAGAAACTAACTATGGCTACACCTTC. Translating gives CASSLGGETNYGYTF.

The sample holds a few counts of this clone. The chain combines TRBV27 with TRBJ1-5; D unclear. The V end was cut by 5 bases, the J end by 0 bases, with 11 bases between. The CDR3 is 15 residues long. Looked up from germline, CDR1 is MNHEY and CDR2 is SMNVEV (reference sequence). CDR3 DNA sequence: TGTGCCAGCAGTCCCGACATCTATAGCAATCAGCCCCAGCATTTT. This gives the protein CASSPDIYSNQPQHF.

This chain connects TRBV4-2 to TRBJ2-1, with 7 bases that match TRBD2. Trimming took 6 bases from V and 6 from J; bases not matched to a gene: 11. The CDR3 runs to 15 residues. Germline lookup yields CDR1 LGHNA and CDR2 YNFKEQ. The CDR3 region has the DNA TGTGCCAGCAGTCCCGGGCTAGCGGTGCTCAATGAGCAGTTCTTC. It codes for CASSPGLAVLNEQFF.

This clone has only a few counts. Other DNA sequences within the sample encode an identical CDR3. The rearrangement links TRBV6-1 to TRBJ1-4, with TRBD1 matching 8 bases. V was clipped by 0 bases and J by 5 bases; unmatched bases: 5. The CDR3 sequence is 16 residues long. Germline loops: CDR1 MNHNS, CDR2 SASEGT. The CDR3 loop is CASSEALTGGNEKLFF. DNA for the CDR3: TGTGCCAGCAGTGAAGCACTAACAGGGGGAAATGAAAAACTGTTTTTT.

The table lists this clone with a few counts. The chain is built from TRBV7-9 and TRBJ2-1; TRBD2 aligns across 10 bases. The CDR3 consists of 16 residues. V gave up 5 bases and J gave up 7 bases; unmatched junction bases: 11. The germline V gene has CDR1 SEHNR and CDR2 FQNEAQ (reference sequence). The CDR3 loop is CASSPRLAGVANEQFF. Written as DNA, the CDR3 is TGTGCCAGCAGCCCTCGACTAGCGGGCGTCGCGAATGAGCAGTTCTTC.

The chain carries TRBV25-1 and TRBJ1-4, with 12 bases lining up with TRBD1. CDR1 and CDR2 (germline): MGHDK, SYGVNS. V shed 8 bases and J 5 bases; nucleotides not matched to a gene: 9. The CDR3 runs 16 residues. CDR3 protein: CASSQGQGAKNEKLFF. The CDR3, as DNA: TGTGCCAGCTCCCAGGGACAGGGGGCGAAGAATGAAAAACTGTTTTTT.

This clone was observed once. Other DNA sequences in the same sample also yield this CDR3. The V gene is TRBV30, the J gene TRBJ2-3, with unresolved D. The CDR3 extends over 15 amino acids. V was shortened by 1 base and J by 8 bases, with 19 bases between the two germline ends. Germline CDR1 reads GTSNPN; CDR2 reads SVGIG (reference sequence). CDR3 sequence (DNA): TGTGCCTGGAGTGCGGCGGCTAGGCCGGGTGGTACGCAGTATTTT. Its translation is CAWSAAARPGGTQYF.

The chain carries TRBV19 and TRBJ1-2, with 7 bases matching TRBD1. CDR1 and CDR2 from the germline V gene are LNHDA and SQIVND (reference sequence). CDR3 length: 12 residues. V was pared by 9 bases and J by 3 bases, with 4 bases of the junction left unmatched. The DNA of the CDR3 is TGTGCCAGCAGGGGGTCTTACTATGGCTACACCTTC. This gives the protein CASRGSYYGYTF. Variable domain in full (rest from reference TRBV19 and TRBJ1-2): DGGITQSPKYLFRKEGQNVTLSCEQNLNHDAMYWYRQDPGQGLRLIYYSQIVNDFQKGDIAEGYSVSREKKESFPLTVTSAQKNPTAFYLCASRGSYYGYTFGSGTRLTVV.

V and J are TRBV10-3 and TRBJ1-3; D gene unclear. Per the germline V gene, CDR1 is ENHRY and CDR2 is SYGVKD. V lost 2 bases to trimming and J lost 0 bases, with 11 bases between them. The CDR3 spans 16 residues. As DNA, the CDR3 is TGTGCCATCAGTGAGCGGGCCGGGAGCTCTGGAAACACCATATATTTT. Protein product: CAISERAGSSGNTIYF.

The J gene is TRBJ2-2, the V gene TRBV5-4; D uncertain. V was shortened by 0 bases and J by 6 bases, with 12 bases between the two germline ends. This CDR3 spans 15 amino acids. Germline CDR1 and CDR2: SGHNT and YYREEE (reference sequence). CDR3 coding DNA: TGTGCCAGCAGCTTGGACGCAGTCGTTTCCGGGGAGCTGTTTTTT. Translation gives CASSLDAVVSGELFF.

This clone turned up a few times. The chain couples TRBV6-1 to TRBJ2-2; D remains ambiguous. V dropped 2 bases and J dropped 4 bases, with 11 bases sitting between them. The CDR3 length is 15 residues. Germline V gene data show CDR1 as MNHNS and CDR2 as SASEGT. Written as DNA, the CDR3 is TGTGCCAGCAGTGAATTAGCTGAGTTCACCGGGGAGCTGTTTTTT. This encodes CASSELAEFTGELFF.